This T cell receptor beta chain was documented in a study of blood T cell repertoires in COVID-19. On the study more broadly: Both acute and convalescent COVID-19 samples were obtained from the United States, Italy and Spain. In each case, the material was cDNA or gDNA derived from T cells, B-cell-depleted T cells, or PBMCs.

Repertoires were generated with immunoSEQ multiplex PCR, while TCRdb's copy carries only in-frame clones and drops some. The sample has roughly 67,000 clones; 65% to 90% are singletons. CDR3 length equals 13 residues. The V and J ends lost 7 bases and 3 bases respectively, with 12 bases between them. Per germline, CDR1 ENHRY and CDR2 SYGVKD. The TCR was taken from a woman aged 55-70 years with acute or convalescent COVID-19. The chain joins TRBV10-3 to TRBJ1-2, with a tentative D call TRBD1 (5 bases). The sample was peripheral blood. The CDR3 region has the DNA TGTGCCATCACGGGCAGGGCTGACTATGGCTACACCTTC. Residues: CAITGRADYGYTF.